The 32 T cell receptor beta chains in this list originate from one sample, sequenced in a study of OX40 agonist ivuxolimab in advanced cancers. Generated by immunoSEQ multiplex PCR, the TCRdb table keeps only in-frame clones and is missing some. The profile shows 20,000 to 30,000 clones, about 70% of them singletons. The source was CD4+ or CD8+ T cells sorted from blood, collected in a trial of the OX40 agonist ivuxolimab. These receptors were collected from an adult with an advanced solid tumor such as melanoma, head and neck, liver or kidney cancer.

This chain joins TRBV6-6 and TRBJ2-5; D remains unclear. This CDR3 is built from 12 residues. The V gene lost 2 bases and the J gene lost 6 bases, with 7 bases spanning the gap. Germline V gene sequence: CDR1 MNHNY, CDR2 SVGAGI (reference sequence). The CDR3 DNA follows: TGTGCCAGCAGTTACGAAGCCAAGACCCAGTACTTC. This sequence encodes CASSYEAKTQYF.

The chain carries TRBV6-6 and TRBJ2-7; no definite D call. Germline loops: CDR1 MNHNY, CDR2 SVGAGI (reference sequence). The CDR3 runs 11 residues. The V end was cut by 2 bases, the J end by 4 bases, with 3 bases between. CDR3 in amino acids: CASSYRYEQYF. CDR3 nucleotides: TGTGCCAGCAGTTACAGATACGAGCAGTACTTC.

CDR3: CASSQVPLAAGGELFF. The DNA for the CDR3 is TGTGCCAGCAGCCAAGTCCCGCTAGCCGCGGGAGGGGAGCTGTTTTTT. V usage is TRBV14 and J usage is TRBJ2-2; tentatively, D is TRBD2 (6 bases). CDR1 is SGHDN, CDR2 FVKESK, per germline. V lost 1 base and J 8 bases, leaving 17 bases between the germline ends. This CDR3 spans 16 amino acids.

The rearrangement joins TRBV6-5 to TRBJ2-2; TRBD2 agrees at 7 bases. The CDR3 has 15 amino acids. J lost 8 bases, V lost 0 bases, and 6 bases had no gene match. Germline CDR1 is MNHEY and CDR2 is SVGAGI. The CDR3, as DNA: TGTGCCAGCAGTTACTCGAGCGGGAATGGGGGGGAGCTGTTTTTT. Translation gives CASSYSSGNGGELFF.

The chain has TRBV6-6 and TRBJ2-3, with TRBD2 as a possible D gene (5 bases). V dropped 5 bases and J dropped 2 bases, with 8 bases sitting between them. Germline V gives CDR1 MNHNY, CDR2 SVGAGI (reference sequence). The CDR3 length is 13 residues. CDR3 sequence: CASSRGFTDTQYF. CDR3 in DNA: TGTGCCAGCAGTCGAGGGTTCACAGATACGCAGTATTTT.

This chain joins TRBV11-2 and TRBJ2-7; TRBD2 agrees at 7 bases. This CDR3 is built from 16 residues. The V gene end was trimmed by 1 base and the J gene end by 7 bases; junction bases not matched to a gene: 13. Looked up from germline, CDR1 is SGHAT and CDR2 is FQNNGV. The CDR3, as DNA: TGTGCCAGCAGCTTAGTGGCTAGCGGTGCCGCGGGGGAGCAGTACTTC. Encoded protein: CASSLVASGAAGEQYF.

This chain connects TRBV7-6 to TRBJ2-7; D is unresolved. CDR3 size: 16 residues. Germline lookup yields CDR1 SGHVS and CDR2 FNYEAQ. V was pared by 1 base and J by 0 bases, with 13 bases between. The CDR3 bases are TGTGCCAGCAGCTTAGGGGCGGACCTTAGCTCCTACGAGCAGTACTTC. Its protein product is CASSLGADLSSYEQYF. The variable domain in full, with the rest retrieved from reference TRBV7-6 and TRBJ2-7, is GAGVSQSPRYKVTKRGQDVALRCDPISGHVSLYWYRQALGQGPEFLTYFNYEAQQDKSGLPNDRFSAERPEGSISTLTIQRTEQRDSAMYRCASSLGADLSSYEQYFGPGTRLTVT.

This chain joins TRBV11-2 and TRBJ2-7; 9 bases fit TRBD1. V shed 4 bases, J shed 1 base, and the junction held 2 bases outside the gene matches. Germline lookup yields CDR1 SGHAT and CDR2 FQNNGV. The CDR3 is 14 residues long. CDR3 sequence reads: CASSSTGGSYEQYF. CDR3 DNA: TGTGCCAGCAGCTCGACAGGGGGGTCCTACGAGCAGTACTTC.

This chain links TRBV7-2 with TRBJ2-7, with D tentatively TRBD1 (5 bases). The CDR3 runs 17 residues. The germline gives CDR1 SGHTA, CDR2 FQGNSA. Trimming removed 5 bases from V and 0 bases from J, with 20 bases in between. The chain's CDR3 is CASSTPYTGYSSYEQYF. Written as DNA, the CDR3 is TGTGCCAGCAGCACTCCCTATACAGGTTATAGCTCCTACGAGCAGTACTTC.

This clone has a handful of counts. The CDR3 spells CASSSQGVGYGYTF. The CDR3 coding sequence is TGTGCCAGCAGCTCACAGGGGGTGGGCTATGGCTACACCTTC. V is TRBV7-9 and J is TRBJ1-2, with 8 nucleotides matching TRBD1. The CDR3 sequence is 14 residues long. CDR1 and CDR2 (germline): SEHNR, FQNEAQ (reference sequence). The ends lost 4 bases at V and 4 bases at J; junction bases unmatched: 5.

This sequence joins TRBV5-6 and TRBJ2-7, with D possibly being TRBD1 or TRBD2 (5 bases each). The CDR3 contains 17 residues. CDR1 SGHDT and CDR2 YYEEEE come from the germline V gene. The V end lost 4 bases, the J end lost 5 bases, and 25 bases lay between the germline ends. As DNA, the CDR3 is TGTGCCAGCAGCATCTATCTCGTTTTCGGGGCATTGGACGAGCAGTACTTC. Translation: CASSIYLVFGALDEQYF.

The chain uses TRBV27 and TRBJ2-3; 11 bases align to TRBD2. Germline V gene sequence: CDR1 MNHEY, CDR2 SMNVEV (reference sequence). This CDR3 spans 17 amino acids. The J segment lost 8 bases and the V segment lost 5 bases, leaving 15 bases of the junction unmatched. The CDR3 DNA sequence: TGTGCCAGCAGTACCTATTCGCTAGCGGGAGGCTACGGTACGCAGTATTTT. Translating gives CASSTYSLAGGYGTQYF.

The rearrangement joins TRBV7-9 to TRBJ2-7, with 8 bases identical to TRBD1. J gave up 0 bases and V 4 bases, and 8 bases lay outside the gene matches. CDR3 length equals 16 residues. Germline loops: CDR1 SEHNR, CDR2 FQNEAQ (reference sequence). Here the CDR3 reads CASSSTGTGASYEQYF. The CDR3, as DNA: TGTGCCAGCAGCTCCACCGGGACAGGAGCCTCCTACGAGCAGTACTTC.

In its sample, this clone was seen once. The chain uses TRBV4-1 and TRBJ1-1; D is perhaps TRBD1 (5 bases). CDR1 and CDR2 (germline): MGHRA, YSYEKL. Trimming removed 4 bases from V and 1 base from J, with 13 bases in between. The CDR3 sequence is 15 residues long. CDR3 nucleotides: TGCGCCAGCAGCCCCCGGGACGTCGCGAACACTGAAGCTTTCTTT. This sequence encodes CASSPRDVANTEAFF.

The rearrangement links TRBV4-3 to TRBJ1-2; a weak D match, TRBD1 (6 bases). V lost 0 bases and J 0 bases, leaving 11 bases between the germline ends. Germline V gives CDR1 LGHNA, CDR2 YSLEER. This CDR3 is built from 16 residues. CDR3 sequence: CASSQDPDRPNYGYTF. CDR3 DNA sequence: TGCGCCAGCAGCCAAGACCCCGACAGGCCTAACTATGGCTACACCTTC.

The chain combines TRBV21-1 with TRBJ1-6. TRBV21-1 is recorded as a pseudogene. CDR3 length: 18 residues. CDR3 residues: CASRTHLATIHHNSPLHF. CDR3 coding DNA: TGTGCCAGCAGAACGCACTTAGCTACCATACATCATAATTCACCCCTCCACTTT.

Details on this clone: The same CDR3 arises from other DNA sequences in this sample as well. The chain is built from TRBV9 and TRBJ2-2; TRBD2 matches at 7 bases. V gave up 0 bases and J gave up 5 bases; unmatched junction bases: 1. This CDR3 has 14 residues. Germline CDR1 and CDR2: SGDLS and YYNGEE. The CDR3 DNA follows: TGTGCCAGCAGCGTAGGCGGGGGAACCGGGGAGCTGTTTTTT. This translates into CASSVGGGTGELFF. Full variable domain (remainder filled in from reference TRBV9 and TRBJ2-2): DSGVTQTPKHLITATGQRVTLRCSPRSGDLSVYWYQQSLDQGLQFLIQYYNGEERAKGNILERFSAQQFPDLHSELNLSSLELGDSALYFCASSVGGGTGELFFGEGSRLTVL.

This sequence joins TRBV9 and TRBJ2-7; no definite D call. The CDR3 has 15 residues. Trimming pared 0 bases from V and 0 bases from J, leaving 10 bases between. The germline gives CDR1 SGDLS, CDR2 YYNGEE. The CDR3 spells CASSVDSSNSYEQYF. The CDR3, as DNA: TGTGCCAGCAGCGTAGACAGTTCGAACTCCTACGAGCAGTACTTC.

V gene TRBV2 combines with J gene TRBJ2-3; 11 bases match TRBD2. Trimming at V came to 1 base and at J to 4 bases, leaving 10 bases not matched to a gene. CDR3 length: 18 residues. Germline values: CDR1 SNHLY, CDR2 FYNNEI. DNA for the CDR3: TGTGCCAGCAGTGAAGAGGGGTTTAGCGGGGGGGAGGCAGATACGCAGTATTTT. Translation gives CASSEEGFSGGEADTQYF. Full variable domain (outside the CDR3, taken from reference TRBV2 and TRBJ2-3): EPEVTQTPSHQVTQMGQEVILRCVPISNHLYFYWYRQILGQKVEFLVSFYNNEISEKSEIFDDQFSVERPDGSNFTLKIRSTKLEDSAMYFCASSEEGFSGGEADTQYFGPGTRLTVL.

This CDR3 reads CASSRGTGWQETQYF. The CDR3 DNA sequence: TGTGCCAGCAGTCGGGGGACAGGGTGGCAAGAGACCCAGTACTTC. The chain has TRBV28 and TRBJ2-5; 9 bases are shared with TRBD1. Germline lookup yields CDR1 MDHEN and CDR2 SYDVKM. The trim removed 5 bases at V and 2 bases at J, leaving 6 bases unmatched. There are 15 residues in the CDR3.

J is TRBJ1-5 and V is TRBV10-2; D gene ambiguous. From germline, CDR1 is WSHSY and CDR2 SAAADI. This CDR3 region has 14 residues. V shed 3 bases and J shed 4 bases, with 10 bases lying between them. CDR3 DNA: TGCGCCAGCAGTGACAGAAGGGAAAATCAGCCCCAGCATTTT. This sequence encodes CASSDRRENQPQHF.

The CDR3 DNA reads as TGTGCCAGCAGCGTCGTCTACGAGCAGTACTTC. It specifies CASSVVYEQYF. The rearrangement uses TRBV7-9 and TRBJ2-7; no clear D. CDR3 length: 11 residues. Trimming took 5 bases from V and 3 from J, leaving 5 bases between them. Germline V gene sequence: CDR1 SEHNR, CDR2 FQNEAQ (reference sequence).

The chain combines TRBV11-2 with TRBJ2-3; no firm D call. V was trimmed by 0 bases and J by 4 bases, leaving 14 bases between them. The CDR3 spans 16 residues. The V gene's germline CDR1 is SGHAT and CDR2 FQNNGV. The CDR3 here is CASSLEELHFADTQYF. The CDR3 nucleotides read TGTGCCAGCAGCTTAGAGGAGCTGCACTTTGCAGATACGCAGTATTTT.

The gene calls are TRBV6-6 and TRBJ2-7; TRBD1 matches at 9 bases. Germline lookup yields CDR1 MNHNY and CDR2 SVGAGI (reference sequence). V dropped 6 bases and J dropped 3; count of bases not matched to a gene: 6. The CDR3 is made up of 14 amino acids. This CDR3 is CASSAGTGRYEQYF. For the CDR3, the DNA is TGTGCCAGCAGCGCCGGGACAGGGCGCTACGAGCAGTACTTC.

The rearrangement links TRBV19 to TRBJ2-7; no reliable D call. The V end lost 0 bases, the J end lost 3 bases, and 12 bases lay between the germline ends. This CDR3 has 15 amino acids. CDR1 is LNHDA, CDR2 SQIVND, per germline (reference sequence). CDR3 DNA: TGTGCCAGTAGTATAGAGAAAGGCCAGAGCTACGAGCAGTACTTC. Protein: CASSIEKGQSYEQYF. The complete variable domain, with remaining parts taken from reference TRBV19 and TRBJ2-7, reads DGGITQSPKYLFRKEGQNVTLSCEQNLNHDAMYWYRQDPGQGLRLIYYSQIVNDFQKGDIAEGYSVSREKKESFPLTVTSAQKNPTAFYLCASSIEKGQSYEQYFGPGTRLTVT.

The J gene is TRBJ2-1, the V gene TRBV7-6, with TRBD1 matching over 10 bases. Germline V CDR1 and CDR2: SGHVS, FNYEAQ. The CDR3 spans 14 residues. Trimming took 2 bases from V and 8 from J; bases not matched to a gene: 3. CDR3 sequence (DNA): TGTGCCAGCAGCTTATCAGGGACAGGGGATGAGCAGTTCTTC. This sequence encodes CASSLSGTGDEQFF. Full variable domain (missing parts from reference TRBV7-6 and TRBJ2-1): GAGVSQSPRYKVTKRGQDVALRCDPISGHVSLYWYRQALGQGPEFLTYFNYEAQQDKSGLPNDRFSAERPEGSISTLTIQRTEQRDSAMYRCASSLSGTGDEQFFGPGTRLTVL.

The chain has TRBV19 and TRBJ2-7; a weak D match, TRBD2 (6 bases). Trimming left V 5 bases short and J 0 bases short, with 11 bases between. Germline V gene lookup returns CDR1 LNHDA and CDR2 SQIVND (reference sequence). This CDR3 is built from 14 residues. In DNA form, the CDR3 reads TGTGCCAGTAGTGTGGCGGGAAGCTCCTACGAGCAGTACTTC. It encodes CASSVAGSSYEQYF.

The CDR3: CASSQEEGYEQYF. The DNA of the CDR3 is TGTGCCAGCAGCCAAGAGGAGGGCTACGAGCAGTACTTC. V and J are TRBV4-2 and TRBJ2-7, with D perhaps matching TRBD2 (6 bases). The CDR3 runs to 13 residues. Germline V gives CDR1 LGHNA, CDR2 YNFKEQ. The ends were cut back, 0 bases at V and 3 bases at J, with 6 bases in the middle.

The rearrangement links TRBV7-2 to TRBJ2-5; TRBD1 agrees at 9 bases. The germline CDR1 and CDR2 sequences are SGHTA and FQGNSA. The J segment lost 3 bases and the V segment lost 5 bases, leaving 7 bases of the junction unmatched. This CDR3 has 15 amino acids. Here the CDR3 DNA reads TGTGCCAGCAGCCTCTCCAGGACAGGGGAAGAGACCCAGTACTTC. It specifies CASSLSRTGEETQYF.

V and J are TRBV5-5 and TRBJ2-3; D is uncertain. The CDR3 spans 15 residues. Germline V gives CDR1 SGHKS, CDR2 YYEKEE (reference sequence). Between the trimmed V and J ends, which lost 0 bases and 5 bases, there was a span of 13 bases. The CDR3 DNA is TGTGCCAGCAGCTTGGAAGGTCTAGGAGTAGATACGCAGTATTTT. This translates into CASSLEGLGVDTQYF.

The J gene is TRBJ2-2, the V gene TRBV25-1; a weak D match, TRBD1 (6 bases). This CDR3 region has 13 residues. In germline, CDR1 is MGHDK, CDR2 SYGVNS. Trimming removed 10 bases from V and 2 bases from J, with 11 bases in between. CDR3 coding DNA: TGTGCCACCGGACAGTTCAACACCGGGGAGCTGTTTTTT. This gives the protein CATGQFNTGELFF.

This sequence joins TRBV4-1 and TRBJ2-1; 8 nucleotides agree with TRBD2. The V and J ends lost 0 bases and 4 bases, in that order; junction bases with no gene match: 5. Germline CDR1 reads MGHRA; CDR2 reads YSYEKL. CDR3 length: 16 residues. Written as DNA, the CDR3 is TGCGCCAGCAGCCAAGATCGAGCGGGGGCTTACAATGAGCAGTTCTTC. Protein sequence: CASSQDRAGAYNEQFF.